The text below deals with one TCR beta chain. Profiling relied on immunoSEQ multiplex PCR, and the TCRdb table lists in-frame clones only, not all of them. The repertoire has 200,000 to 250,000 clones, 70% to 85% of them found once; the top ten carry approximately 1.2%. These data originate in a study of blood T cell repertoires in COVID-19. The germline CDR1 and CDR2 sequences are SQVTM and ANQGSEA. The CDR3 totals 13 residues. V dropped 2 bases and J dropped 4; count of bases not matched to a gene: 2. The chain is built from TRBV29-1 and TRBJ1-2; TRBD1 aligns across 9 bases. The sample comprised PBMCs or T cells enriched from blood (not recorded which). The origin of this receptor is a woman between 40 and 50 years old with acute COVID-19. As DNA, the CDR3 is TGCAGCGTTGAAACAGGGGGCGTCTATGGCTACACCTTC. Residues: CSVETGGVYGYTF. Supplemented by reference TRBV29-1 and TRBJ1-2, the full variable domain reads SAVISQKPSRDICQRGTSLTIQCQVDSQVTMMFWYRQQPGQSLTLIATANQGSEATYESGFVIDKFPISRPNLTFSTLTVSNMSPEDSSIYLCSVETGGVYGYTFGSGTRLTVV.